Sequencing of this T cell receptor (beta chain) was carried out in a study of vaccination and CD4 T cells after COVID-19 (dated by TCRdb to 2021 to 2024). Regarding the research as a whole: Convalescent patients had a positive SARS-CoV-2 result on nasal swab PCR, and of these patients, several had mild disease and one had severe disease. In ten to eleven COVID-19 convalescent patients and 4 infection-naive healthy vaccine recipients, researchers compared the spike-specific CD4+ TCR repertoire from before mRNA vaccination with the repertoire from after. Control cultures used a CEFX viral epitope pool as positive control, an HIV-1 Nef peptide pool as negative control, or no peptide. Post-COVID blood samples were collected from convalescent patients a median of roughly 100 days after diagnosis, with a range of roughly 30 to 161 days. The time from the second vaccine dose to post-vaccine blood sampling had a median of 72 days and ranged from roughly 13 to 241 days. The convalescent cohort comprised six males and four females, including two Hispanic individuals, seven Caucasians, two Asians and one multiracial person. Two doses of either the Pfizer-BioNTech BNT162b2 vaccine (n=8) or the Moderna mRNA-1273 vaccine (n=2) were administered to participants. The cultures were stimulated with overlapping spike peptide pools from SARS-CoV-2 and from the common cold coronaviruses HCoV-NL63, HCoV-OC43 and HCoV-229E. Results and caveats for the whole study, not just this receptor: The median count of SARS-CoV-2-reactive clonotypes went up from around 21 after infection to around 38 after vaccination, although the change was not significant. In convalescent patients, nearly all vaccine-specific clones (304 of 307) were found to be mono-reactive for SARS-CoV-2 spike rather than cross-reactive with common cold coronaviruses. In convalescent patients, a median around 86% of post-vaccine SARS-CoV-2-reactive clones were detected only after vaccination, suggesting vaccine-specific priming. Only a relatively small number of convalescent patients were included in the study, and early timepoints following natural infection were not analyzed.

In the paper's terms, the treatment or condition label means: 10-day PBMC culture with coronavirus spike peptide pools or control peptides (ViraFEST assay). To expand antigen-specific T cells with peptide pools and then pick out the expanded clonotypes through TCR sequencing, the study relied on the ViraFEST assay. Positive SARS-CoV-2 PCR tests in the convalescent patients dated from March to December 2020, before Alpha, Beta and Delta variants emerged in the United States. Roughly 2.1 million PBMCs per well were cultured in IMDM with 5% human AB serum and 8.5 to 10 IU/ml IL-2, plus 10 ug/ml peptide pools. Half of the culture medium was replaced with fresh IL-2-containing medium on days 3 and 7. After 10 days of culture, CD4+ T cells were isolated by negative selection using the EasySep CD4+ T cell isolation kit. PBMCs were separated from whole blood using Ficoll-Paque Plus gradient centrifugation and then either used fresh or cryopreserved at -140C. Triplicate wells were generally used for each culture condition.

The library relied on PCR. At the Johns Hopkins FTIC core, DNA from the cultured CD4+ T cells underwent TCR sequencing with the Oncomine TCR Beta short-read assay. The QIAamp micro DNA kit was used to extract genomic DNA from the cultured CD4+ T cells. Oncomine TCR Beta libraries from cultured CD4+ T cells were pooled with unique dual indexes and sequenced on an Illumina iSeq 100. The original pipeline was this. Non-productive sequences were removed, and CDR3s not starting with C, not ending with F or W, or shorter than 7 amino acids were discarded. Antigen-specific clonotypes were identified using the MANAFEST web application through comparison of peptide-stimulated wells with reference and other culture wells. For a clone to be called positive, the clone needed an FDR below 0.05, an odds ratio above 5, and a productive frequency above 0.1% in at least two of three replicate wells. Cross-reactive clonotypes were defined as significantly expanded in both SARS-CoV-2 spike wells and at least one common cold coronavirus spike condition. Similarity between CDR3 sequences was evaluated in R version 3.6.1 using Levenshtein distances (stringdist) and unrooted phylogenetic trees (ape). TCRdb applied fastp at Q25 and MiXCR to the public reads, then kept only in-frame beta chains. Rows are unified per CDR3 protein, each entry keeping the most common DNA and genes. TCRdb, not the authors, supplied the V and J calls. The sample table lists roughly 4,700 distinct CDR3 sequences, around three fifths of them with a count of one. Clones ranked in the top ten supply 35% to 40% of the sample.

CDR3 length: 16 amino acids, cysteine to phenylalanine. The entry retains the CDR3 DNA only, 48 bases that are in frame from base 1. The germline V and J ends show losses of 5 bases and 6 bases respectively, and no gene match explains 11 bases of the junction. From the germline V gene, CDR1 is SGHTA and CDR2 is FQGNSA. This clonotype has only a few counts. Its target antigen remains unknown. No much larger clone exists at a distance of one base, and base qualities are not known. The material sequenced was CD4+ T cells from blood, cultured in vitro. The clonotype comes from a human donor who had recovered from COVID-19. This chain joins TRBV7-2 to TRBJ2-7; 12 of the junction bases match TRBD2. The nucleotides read TGTGCCAGCAGCCCTAGGTCCGGACTAGCGGGGACCGAGCAGTACTTC. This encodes CASSPRSGLAGTEQYF.